These 14 T cell receptor beta chains were all obtained from the same sample, sequenced in a study of somatic mutations in cytotoxic T cells in rheumatoid arthritis. TCRdb's table, derived via immunoSEQ multiplex PCR, lists solely in-frame clones and lacks some. The sample contains more than 10,000 clones, nearly 80% of which appear only once. Sequenced input: CD8+ T cells sorted from blood. These TCRs come from an adult with rheumatoid arthritis.

This clone came up a few times. The genes are TRBV9 and TRBJ2-7, with 10 bases fitting TRBD1. Germline lookup yields CDR1 SGDLS and CDR2 YYNGEE. CDR3 length equals 11 residues. Trimming cost V 3 bases and J 12 bases; bases outside gene matches: 3. CDR3 sequence: CASSGTGGLYF. CDR3 DNA: TGTGCCAGCAGCGGGACAGGGGGATTGTACTTC.

In its sample, this clone was seen once. This chain joins TRBV6-1 and TRBJ2-7, with 7 bases that match TRBD1. Trimming took 2 bases from V and 0 from J; bases not matched to a gene: 4. The V gene's germline CDR1 is MNHNS and CDR2 SASEGT. CDR3 length equals 15 residues. CDR3 loop: CASSERTGRSYEQYF. CDR3 coding DNA: TGTGCCAGCAGTGAAAGGACAGGCCGCTCCTACGAGCAGTACTTC.

This chain connects TRBV7-9 to TRBJ1-2, with D maybe TRBD1 (6 bases). Germline lookup yields CDR1 SEHNR and CDR2 FQNEAQ (reference sequence). V lost 6 bases and J lost 3, with 23 bases in between. This CDR3 spans 17 amino acids. Here the CDR3 DNA reads TGTGCCAGCAGGACCCACTTACCGCAACAGGGCGACTATGGCTACACCTTC. It yields the protein CASRTHLPQQGDYGYTF.

For the CDR3, the DNA is TGTGCCAGCAGTTCCGCAAGCGAAGCTTTCTTT. Its protein product is CASSSASEAFF. V is TRBV27 and J is TRBJ1-1; unclear D gene. Trimming pared 4 bases from V and 8 bases from J, leaving 8 bases between. This CDR3 has 11 residues. CDR1 and CDR2 from the germline V gene are MNHEY and SMNVEV (reference sequence).

The rearrangement joins TRBV7-9 to TRBJ1-1, with D unclear. This CDR3 contains 16 residues. Trimming left V 1 base short and J 1 base short, with 13 bases between. Germline CDR1 is SEHNR and CDR2 is FQNEAQ (reference sequence). This chain's CDR3 is CASSLGSAATNTEAFF. For the CDR3, the DNA is TGTGCCAGCAGCTTAGGATCTGCAGCTACGAACACTGAAGCTTTCTTT. The entire variable domain, with the rest obtained from reference TRBV7-9 and TRBJ1-1, is as follows: DTGVSQNPRHKITKRGQNVTFRCDPISEHNRLYWYRQTLGQGPEFLTYFQNEAQLEKSRLLSDRFSAERPKGSFSTLEIQRTEQGDSAMYLCASSLGSAATNTEAFFGQGTRLTVV.

V gene TRBV4-1 combines with J gene TRBJ1-1, with D possibly being TRBD1 (5 bases). The CDR3 totals 14 residues. The germline gives CDR1 MGHRA, CDR2 YSYEKL. Trimming left V 1 base short and J 7 bases short, with 13 bases between. The CDR3 nucleotides are TGCGCCAGCAGCCAAGCCGGGGCAGCCGGTGAAGCTTTCTTT. It encodes CASSQAGAAGEAFF.

CDR3 nucleotides: TGTGCCAGCAGCTTGGCCATAGCGGGAGGGGCCGATGAGCAGTTCTTC. Its protein product is CASSLAIAGGADEQFF. V usage is TRBV5-4 and J usage is TRBJ2-1, with 11 bases lining up with TRBD2. The CDR3 contains 16 residues. Germline V CDR1 and CDR2: SGHNT, YYREEE (reference sequence). With 0 bases clipped from V and 8 bases from J, the junction kept 7 bases outside the gene matches.

This chain connects TRBV6-5 to TRBJ1-2; 9 nucleotides align to TRBD1. Germline CDR1 MNHEY, CDR2 SVGAGI. V trimming: 0 bases; J trimming: 5 bases; junction bases outside the gene matches: 4. The CDR3 has 15 amino acids. The CDR3 DNA is TGTGCCAGCAGTTACTCAGTAGGGACAGGGTATGGCTACACCTTC. As protein: CASSYSVGTGYGYTF.

The V and J genes are TRBV5-5 and TRBJ2-7, with D tentatively TRBD1 (5 bases). Trimming pared 2 bases from V and 5 bases from J, leaving 11 bases between. The CDR3 runs to 13 residues. Germline V gene lookup returns CDR1 SGHKS and CDR2 YYEKEE (reference sequence). DNA of the CDR3: TGTGCCAGCAGCTTAGGGGCGAAGAACGAGCAGTACTTC. It yields the protein CASSLGAKNEQYF.

This clone has just a few counts. The chain has TRBV30 and TRBJ2-7; TRBD2 agrees at 7 bases. Per germline, CDR1 GTSNPN and CDR2 SVGIG (reference sequence). The J segment lost 2 bases and the V segment lost 0 bases, leaving 4 bases of the junction unmatched. The CDR3 length is 14 residues. The CDR3 protein is CAWSVQGLTYEQYF. As DNA, the CDR3 is TGTGCCTGGAGTGTCCAGGGACTAACCTACGAGCAGTACTTC.

The chain uses TRBV7-8 and TRBJ1-4; the match to TRBD1 covers 8 bases. The CDR3 spans 15 residues. Trimming cost V 4 bases and J 8 bases; bases outside gene matches: 9. Germline loops: CDR1 SGHVS, CDR2 FQNEAQ. CDR3 loop: CASSSLTGVGEKLFF. In nucleotides, the CDR3 is TGTGCCAGCAGCTCACTGACAGGGGTTGGCGAAAAACTGTTTTTT.

The chain couples TRBV5-1 to TRBJ2-1; 7 nucleotides match TRBD2. V dropped 7 bases and J dropped 3; count of bases not matched to a gene: 7. CDR3 size: 14 residues. CDR1 is SGHRS and CDR2 is YFSETQ in the germline V gene. The DNA for the CDR3 is TGCGCCAGCCGAAACCTAGCGGACTACAATGAGCAGTTCTTC. It encodes CASRNLADYNEQFF.

The J gene is TRBJ2-7, the V gene TRBV19; D unresolved. Germline CDR1 and CDR2: LNHDA and SQIVND (reference sequence). The CDR3 is 14 amino acids. V was pared by 3 bases and J by 3 bases, with 12 bases between. In nucleotides, the CDR3 is TGTGCCAGTAGTATGGCCGGGCCTCACTACGAGCAGTACTTC. Translation gives CASSMAGPHYEQYF.

The sample holds one count of this clone. This chain joins TRBV7-9 and TRBJ2-7, with 7 bases identical to TRBD2. The CDR3 sequence is 16 residues long. Germline loops: CDR1 SEHNR, CDR2 FQNEAQ (reference sequence). V lost 6 bases to trimming and J lost 0 bases; unmatched junction nucleotides: 11. CDR3 protein: CASSSSSSGSSYEQYF. CDR3 DNA: TGTGCCAGCAGTTCCAGTTCTAGCGGTAGCTCCTACGAGCAGTACTTC.